The TCR beta chain under discussion was sequenced for a study of T-cell reconstitution after alpha-beta-depleted transplantation in children. Study-wide points: From newly produced T cells came most of the T-cell counts and diversity one year after transplant. It was reported that alpha-beta T cells came from several hundred expanded graft clones (about two months after transplant). TCRbeta diversity was high at day 60 in some patients (a result of surviving recipient T cells and thymic progenitors).

CDR1 is KGHDR and CDR2 is SFDVKD in the germline V gene. V was clipped by 3 bases and J by 8 bases, with 15 bases between them. The CDR3 contains 14 residues. It was with unique molecular identifiers that the TCRbeta library was prepared. Each CDR3 protein is one row after TCRdb ran MiXCR on the PCR reads. The table shows roughly 490,000 distinct CDR3 sequences, with 10% to 12% occurring only once. There are many counts of this clonotype. The antigen is not known. The V and J genes are TRBV24-1 and TRBJ1-2; D may be TRBD1 (5 bases). The source is a female patient aged 2-10 years who had a stem cell transplant for aplastic anemia, so the T cells may come from the graft donor. The source was PBMCs, mostly from graft donor cells, collected 180 days after TCRalphabeta/CD19-depleted stem cell transplant. The CDR3 region has the DNA TGTGCCACCAGTGATCCGGGGCAGGGCGGCGGCTACACCTTC. This encodes CATSDPGQGGGYTF.